Listed below are T cell receptor beta chains from one sample, sequenced in a study of shared T cell receptors in the human thymus. Sequencing was performed with immunoSEQ multiplex PCR; in TCRdb, only in-frame clones are kept and a portion is missing. In the table there are about 380,000 clones, around 93% of which are singletons. The sequencing sample was made of thymocytes. The receptor source for this set is a human donor. The CDR3 runs from the conserved cysteine through the conserved F or W. D genes are given only for firm matches. Part of the rows lack a size; the others show once, few, many or a class for expanded clones.

TRBV19,TRBD1,.,TRBJ2-3,TGTGCCAGTAGTATGCCTAATCCCCCTGACAGGGGGCGGTCAGATACGCAGTATTTT,CASSMPNPPDRGRSDTQYF
TRBV10-3,TRBD2,.,TRBJ2-2,TGTGCCATCAGTGTGGGGCTAGCGGGAGGTCTTACCGGGGAGCTGTTTTTT,CAISVGLAGGLTGELFF
TRBV5-8,.,.,TRBJ2-7,TGTGCCAGCAGCTTACGCTACGAGCAGTACTTC,CASSLRYEQYF
TRBV27,TRBD2,once,TRBJ2-2,TGTGCCAGCAGTCCGGGACTAGCGGGGTACACCGGGGAGCTGTTTTTT,CASSPGLAGYTGELFF
TRBV7-2,TRBD2,.,TRBJ2-3,TGTGCCAGCAGCTTCAGCGGGAGTCAGGAGGATACGCAGTATTTT,CASSFSGSQEDTQYF
TRBV18,TRBD1,.,TRBJ1-1,TGTGCCAGCTCACGATACCCGGGACAGGGAGTAAGTACAATTGAAGCTTTCTTT,CASSRYPGQGVSTIEAFF
TRBV2,.,.,TRBJ2-3,TGTGCCAGCAGTGTTCTTCCGGGAGAAACAGATACGCAGTATTTT,CASSVLPGETDTQYF
TRBV7-2,.,.,TRBJ1-2,TGTGCCAGCAGCTTAAGAAAATCCCTCTCCAACTATGGCTACACCTTC,CASSLRKSLSNYGYTF
TRBV9,TRBD1,few,TRBJ2-7,TGTGCCAGCAGCGTAGGGGCGACAGGGGGCAGGAACGAGCAGTACTTC,CASSVGATGGRNEQYF
TRBV6-5,.,.,TRBJ1-2,TGTGCCAGCAGTTACGACAGATCCACGGGGTATGGCTACACCTTC,CASSYDRSTGYGYTF
TRBV4-2,.,.,TRBJ1-2,TGTGCCAGCAGCCGCTTCAAGGGGGGCCGTGGCTACACCTTC,CASSRFKGGRGYTF
TRBV14,TRBD2,.,TRBJ2-1,TGTGCCAGCAGCCAAGAGGGATCTAGCGGGATAGCCTACAATGAGCAGTTCTTC,CASSQEGSSGIAYNEQFF
TRBV5-1,TRBD2,.,TRBJ2-1,TGCGCCAGCAGCTTATCTAGCGGGGGACTATCCAATGAGCAGTTCTTC,CASSLSSGGLSNEQFF
TRBV15,TRBD1,.,TRBJ1-5,TGTGCCACCAGCAGTGGACAGGGTTTACAGCCCCAGCATTTT,CATSSGQGLQPQHF
TRBV11-2,TRBD2,.,TRBJ2-3,TGTGCCAGCAGCTGGGGGCGGGAGGGCGCAGATACGCAGTATTTT,CASSWGREGADTQYF
TRBV28,TRBD1,.,TRBJ1-2,TGTGCCAGCACCAGGGGGACAGGTGGCGGAACTTTACTTGGGGTCGGCGGCTACACCTTC,CASTRGTGGGTLLGVGGYTF
TRBV11-2,.,.,TRBJ2-3,TGTGCCAGCAGCTTTGGGGTAGATACGCAGTATTTT,CASSFGVDTQYF
TRBV9,.,.,TRBJ2-7,TGTGCCAGCAGCGTAGCGGGCGGCCTACCTCTCTACGAGCAGTACTTC,CASSVAGGLPLYEQYF
TRBV7-2,.,few,TRBJ1-2,TGTGCCAGCAGCTTAGCAGGCTACACCTTC,CASSLAGYTF
TRBV5-4,TRBD2,.,TRBJ2-2,TGTGCCAGCAGCTTCCGGACTAGCGGGAACACCGGGGAGCTGTTTTTT,CASSFRTSGNTGELFF
TRBV7-2,TRBD2,once,TRBJ2-7,TGTGCCAGCAGCTGTCCGGGACTAGAGATTTACGAGCAGTACTTC,CASSCPGLEIYEQYF
TRBV11-2,TRBD1,.,TRBJ2-7,TGTGCCAGCAGCTCGGGGACAGGAAGCTCCTACGAGCAGTACTTC,CASSSGTGSSYEQYF
TRBV5-1,TRBD2,.,TRBJ2-2,TGCGCCAGCAGCTCCGGGACTAGCGGGAGGCGGAACACCGGGGAGCTGTTTTTT,CASSSGTSGRRNTGELFF
TRBV18,TRBD1,.,TRBJ2-7,TGTGCCAGCTCACCTATATTGAGGACAGGGAGTCCCTACGAGCAGTACTTC,CASSPILRTGSPYEQYF
TRBV18,.,.,TRBJ1-5,TGTGCCAGCTCACCAAATAAACCCAGGGGACGGGATCAGCCCCAGCATTTT,CASSPNKPRGRDQPQHF
TRBV6-1,TRBD2,.,TRBJ2-7,TGTGCCAGCAGTGAGCCCCGTGACAGAATTAGCGGGAGCTATCTCTACGAGCAGTACTTC,CASSEPRDRISGSYLYEQYF
TRBV6-5,TRBD2,.,TRBJ2-3,TGTGCCAGCAGTTCAGTTGCGGGAGTAGCAGATACGCAGTATTTT,CASSSVAGVADTQYF
TRBV28,.,once,TRBJ2-7,TGTGCCAGCAGTGGGTCCTACGAGCAGTACTTC,CASSGSYEQYF
TRBV27,.,.,TRBJ2-7,TGTGCCAGCAGCCATAGCCCCCGTAGCAGGTACTCCTACGAGCAGTACTTC,CASSHSPRSRYSYEQYF
TRBV6-1,.,.,TRBJ2-7,TGTGCCAGCAACGGAGCGGGTTTAAGCTCCTACGAGCAGTACTTC,CASNGAGLSSYEQYF
TRBV5-1,TRBD2,.,TRBJ2-3,TGCGCCAGCAGCTTAAGACTAGCAGGGACAGATACGCAGTATTTT,CASSLRLAGTDTQYF
TRBV27,.,.,TRBJ2-2,TGTGCCAGCAGTTCGTCATGGACAGCGGGGGAGCTGTTTTTT,CASSSSWTAGELFF